This TCR beta chain came from a study of early T cells in non-severe SARS-CoV-2 infection. Each CDR3 protein is one row after TCRdb ran MiXCR on the 5' RACE reads. The sample holds about 55,000 distinct CDR3 sequences, about 15% seen once. CDR1 and CDR2 (germline): SGHKS, YYEKEE (reference sequence). V dropped 6 bases and J dropped 8 bases, with 15 bases sitting between them. This CDR3 has 13 amino acids. The genes are TRBV5-5 and TRBJ2-1, with D unclear. The sequenced sample was whole blood, obtained at baseline. The clonotype comes from an adult who was a healthcare worker with PCR-confirmed SARS-CoV-2 infection or an uninfected control (not recorded which). The CDR3 DNA follows: TGTGCCAGCAATCTGTTAGCCGTTGATGAGCAGTTCTTC. It encodes CASNLLAVDEQFF. Using reference TRBV5-5 and TRBJ2-1 for the parts outside the CDR3, the full variable domain is DAGVTQSPTHLIKTRGQQVTLRCSPISGHKSVSWYQQVLGQGPQFIFQYYEKEERGRGNFPDRFSARQFPNYSSELNVNALLLGDSALYLCASNLLAVDEQFFGPGTRLTVL.